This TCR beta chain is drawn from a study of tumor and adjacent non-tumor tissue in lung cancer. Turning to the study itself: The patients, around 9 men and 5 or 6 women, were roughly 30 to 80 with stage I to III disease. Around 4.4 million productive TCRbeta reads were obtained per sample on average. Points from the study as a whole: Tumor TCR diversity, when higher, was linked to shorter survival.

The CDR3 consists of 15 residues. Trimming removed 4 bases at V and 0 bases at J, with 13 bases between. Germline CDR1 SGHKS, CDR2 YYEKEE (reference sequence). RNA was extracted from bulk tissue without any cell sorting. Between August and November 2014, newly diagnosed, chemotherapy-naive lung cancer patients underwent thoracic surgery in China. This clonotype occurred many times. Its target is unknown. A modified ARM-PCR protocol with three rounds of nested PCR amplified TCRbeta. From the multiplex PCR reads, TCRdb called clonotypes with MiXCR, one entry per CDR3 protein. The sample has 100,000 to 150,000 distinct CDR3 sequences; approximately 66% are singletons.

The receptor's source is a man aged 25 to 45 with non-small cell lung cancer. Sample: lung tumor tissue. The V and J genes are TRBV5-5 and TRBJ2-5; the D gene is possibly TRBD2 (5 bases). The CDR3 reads CASSRPGRDQETQYF. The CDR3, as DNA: TGTGCCAGCAGCCGTCCCGGGCGGGACCAAGAGACCCAGTACTTC.